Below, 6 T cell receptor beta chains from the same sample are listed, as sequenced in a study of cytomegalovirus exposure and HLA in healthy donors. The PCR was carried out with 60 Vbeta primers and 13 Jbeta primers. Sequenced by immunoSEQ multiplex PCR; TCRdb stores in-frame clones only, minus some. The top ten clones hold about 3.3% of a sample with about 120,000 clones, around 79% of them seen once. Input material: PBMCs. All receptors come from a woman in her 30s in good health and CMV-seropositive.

This CDR3 is CASSIGGVYEQYF. For the CDR3, the DNA is TGTGCCAGCAGTATAGGGGGAGTTTACGAGCAGTACTTC. The chain joins TRBV25-1 to TRBJ2-7; maybe TRBD1 (6 bases). The CDR3 has 13 residues. The germline CDR1 and CDR2 sequences are MGHDK and SYGVNS. V was pared by 5 bases and J by 4 bases, with 12 bases between.

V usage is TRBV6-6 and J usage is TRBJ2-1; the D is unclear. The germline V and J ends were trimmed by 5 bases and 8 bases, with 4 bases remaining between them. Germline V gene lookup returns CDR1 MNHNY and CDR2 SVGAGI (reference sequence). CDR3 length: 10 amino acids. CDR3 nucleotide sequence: TGTGCCAGCAGTCGGGATGAGCAGTTCTTC. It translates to CASSRDEQFF.

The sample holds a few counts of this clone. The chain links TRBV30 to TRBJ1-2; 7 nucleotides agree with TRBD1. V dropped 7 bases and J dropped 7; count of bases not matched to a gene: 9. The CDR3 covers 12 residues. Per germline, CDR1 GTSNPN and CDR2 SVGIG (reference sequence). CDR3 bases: TGTGCCTCACAGACAGGGTTGAGTGGCTACACCTTC. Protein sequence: CASQTGLSGYTF.

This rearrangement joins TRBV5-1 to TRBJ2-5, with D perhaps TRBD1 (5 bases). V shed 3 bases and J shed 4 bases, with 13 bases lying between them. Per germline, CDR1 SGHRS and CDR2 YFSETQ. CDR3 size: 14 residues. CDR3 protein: CASSSTGDVETQYF. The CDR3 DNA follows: TGCGCCAGCAGCTCCACAGGCGACGTAGAGACCCAGTACTTC.

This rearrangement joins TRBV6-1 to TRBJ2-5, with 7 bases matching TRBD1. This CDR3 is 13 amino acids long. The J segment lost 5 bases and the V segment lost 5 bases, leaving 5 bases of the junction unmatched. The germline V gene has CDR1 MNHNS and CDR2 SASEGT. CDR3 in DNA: TGTGCCAGCAGTTCCGACAGGGCGGAGACCCAGTACTTC. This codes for CASSSDRAETQYF.

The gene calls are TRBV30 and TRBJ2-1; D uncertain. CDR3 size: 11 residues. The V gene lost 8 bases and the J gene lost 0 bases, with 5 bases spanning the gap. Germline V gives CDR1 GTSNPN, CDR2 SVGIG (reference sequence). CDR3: CASSSYNEQFF. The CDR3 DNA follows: TGTGCCAGTAGCTCCTACAATGAGCAGTTCTTC.